This T cell receptor beta chain appears in the sequencing data of a study of cytomegalovirus exposure and HLA in healthy donors. General study findings and limits: Most TCR sequences were seen very rarely across donors, but some public TCRs occurred in many.

The data were produced by immunoSEQ multiplex PCR, yet TCRdb's version contains in-frame clones alone and is incomplete. Among fewer than 350,000 clones listed, over 75% were seen once. Concerning this clone: Its antigen is not known.

Germline CDR1 and CDR2: SNHLY and FYNNEI. CDR3 length: 14 residues. The ends were cut back, 6 bases at V and 4 bases at J, with 12 bases in the middle. This TCR was recovered from a young woman in good health and CMV-seronegative. The V gene is TRBV2, the J gene TRBJ2-2; possibly TRBD1 for D (6 bases). The specimen was PBMCs. CDR3 sequence reads: CASRGYRVTGELFF. The CDR3 DNA sequence: TGTGCCAGCAGGGGATACAGGGTCACCGGGGAGCTGTTTTTT. The entire variable domain, with the rest obtained from reference TRBV2 and TRBJ2-2, is as follows: EPEVTQTPSHQVTQMGQEVILRCVPISNHLYFYWYRQILGQKVEFLVSFYNNEISEKSEIFDDQFSVERPDGSNFTLKIRSTKLEDSAMYFCASRGYRVTGELFFGEGSRLTVL.